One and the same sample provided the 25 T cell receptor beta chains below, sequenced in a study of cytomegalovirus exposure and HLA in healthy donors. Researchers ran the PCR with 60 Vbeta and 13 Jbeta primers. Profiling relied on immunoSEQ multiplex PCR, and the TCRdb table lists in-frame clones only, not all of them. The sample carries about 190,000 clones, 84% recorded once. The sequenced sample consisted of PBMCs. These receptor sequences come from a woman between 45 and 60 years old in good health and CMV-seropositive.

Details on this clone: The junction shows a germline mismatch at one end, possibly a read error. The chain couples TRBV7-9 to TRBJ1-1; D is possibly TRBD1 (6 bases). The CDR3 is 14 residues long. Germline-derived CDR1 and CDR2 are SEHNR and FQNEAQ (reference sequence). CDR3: CSSSLGTGYTEAFF. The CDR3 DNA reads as TGTTCCAGCAGCTTAGGTACAGGGTACACTGAAGCTTTCTTT.

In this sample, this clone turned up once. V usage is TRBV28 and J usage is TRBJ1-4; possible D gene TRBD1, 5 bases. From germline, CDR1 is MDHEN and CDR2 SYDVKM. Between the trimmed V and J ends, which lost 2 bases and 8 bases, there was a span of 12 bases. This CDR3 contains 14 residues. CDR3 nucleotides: TGTGCCAGCAGTTTAGGAGGGGCCGGGGAAAAACTGTTTTTT. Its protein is CASSLGGAGEKLFF. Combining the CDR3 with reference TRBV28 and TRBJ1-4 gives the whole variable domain DVKVTQSSRYLVKRTGEKVFLECVQDMDHENMFWYRQDPGLGLRLIYFSYDVKMKEKGDIPEGYSVSREKKERFSLILESASTNQTSMYLCASSLGGAGEKLFFGSGTQLSVL.

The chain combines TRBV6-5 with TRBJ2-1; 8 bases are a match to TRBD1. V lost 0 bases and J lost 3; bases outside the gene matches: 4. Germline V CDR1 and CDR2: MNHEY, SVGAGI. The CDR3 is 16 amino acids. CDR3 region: CASSYSTGALYNEQFF. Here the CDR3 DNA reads TGTGCCAGCAGTTACTCGACAGGGGCCCTCTACAATGAGCAGTTCTTC.

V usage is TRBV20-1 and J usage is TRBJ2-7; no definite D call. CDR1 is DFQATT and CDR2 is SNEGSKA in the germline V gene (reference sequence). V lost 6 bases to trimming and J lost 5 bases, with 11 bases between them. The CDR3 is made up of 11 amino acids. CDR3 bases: TGCAGTGCCAGATACTTGAACGAGCAGTACTTC. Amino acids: CSARYLNEQYF.

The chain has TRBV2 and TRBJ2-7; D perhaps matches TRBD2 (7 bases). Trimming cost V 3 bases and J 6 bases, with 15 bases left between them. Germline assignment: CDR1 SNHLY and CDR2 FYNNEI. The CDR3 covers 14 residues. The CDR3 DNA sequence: TGTGCCAGCAGTGAGGGGGGGCTCTCCCGCGAGCAGTACTTC. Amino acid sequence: CASSEGGLSREQYF.

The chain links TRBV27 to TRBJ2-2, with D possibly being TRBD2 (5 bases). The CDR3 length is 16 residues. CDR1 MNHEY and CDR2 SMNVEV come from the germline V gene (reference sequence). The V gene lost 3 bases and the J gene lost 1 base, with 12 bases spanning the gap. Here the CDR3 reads CASSFTLAWNTGELFF. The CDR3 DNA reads TGTGCCAGCAGTTTTACTCTAGCCTGGAACACCGGGGAGCTGTTTTTT.

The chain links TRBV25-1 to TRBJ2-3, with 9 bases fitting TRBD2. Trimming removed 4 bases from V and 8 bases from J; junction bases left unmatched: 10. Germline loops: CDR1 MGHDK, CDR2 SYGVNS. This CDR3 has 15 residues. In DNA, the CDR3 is TGTGCCAGCAGTGGCAGCGGGGGGCTGCGGGGTACGCAGTATTTT. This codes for CASSGSGGLRGTQYF.

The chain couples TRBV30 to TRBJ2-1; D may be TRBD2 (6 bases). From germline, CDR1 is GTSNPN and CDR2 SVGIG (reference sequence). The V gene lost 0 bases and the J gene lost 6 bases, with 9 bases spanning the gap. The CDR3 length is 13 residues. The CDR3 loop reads CAWSVLGGNEQFF. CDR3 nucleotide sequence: TGTGCCTGGAGTGTATTGGGAGGCAATGAGCAGTTCTTC.

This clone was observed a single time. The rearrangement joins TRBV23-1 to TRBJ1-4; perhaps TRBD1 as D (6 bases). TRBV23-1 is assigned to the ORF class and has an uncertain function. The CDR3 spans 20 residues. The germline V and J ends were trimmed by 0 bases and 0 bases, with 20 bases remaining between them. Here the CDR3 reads CASSQSPGAPPWSTNEKLFF. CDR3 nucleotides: TGCGCCAGCAGTCAATCCCCAGGGGCTCCACCTTGGTCAACTAATGAAAAACTGTTTTTT.

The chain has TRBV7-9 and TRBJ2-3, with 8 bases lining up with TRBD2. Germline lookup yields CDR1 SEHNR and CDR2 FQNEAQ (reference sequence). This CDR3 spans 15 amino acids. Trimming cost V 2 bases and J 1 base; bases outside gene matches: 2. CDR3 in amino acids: CASSLFGGGTDTQYF. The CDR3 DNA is TGTGCCAGCAGCTTATTCGGGGGGGGCACAGATACGCAGTATTTT.

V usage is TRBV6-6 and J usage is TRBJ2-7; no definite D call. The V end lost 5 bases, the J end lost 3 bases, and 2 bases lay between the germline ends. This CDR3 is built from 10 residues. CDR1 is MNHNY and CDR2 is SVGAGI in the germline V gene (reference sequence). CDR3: CASSLYEQYF. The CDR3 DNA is TGTGCCAGCAGTCTCTACGAGCAGTACTTC.

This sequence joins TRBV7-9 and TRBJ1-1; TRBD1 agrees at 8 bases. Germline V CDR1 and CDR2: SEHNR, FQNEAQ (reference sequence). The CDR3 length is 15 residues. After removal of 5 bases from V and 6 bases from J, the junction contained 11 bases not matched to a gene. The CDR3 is CASSPAIDRGAEAFF. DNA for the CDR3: TGTGCCAGCAGCCCGGCCATCGACAGGGGCGCTGAAGCTTTCTTT.

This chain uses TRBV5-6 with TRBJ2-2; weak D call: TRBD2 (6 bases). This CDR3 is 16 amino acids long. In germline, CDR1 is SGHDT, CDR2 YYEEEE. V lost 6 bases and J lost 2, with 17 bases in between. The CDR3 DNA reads TGTGCCAGCAACCCGCGGTCAGGGACTAACACCGGGGAGCTGTTTTTT. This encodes CASNPRSGTNTGELFF.

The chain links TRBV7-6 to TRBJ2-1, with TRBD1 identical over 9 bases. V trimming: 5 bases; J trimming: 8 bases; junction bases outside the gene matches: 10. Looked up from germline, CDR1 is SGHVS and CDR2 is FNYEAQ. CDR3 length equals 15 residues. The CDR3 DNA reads TGTGCCAGCAGCGCAAACCGGGACAGGGTCTATGAGCAGTTCTTC. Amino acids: CASSANRDRVYEQFF.

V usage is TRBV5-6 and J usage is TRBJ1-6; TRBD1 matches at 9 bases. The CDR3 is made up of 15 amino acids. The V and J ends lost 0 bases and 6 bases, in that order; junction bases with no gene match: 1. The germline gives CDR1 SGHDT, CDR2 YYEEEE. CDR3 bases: TGTGCCAGCAGCTTGGGACAGGGGGGTAATTCACCCCTCCACTTT. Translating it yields CASSLGQGGNSPLHF.

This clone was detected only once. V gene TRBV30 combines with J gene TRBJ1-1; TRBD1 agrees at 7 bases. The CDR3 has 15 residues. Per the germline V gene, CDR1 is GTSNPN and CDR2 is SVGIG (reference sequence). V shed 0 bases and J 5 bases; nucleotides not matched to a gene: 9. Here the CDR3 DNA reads TGTGCCTGGAGTGTAAAGAGGGCAGGGGGTACTGAAGCTTTCTTT. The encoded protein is CAWSVKRAGGTEAFF.

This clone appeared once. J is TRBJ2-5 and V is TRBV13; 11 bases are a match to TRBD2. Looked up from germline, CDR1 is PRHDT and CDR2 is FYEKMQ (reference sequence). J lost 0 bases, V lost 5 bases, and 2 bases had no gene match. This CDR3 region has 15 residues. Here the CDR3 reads CASSPSGGNQETQYF. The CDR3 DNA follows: TGTGCCAGCAGCCCTAGCGGGGGGAACCAAGAGACCCAGTACTTC.

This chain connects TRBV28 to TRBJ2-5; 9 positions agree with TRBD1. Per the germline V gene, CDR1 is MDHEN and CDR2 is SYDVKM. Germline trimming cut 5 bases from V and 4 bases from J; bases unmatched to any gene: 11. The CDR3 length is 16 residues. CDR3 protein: CASSHSGQGGAETQYF. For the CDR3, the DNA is TGTGCCAGCAGTCACTCGGGACAGGGAGGGGCAGAGACCCAGTACTTC.

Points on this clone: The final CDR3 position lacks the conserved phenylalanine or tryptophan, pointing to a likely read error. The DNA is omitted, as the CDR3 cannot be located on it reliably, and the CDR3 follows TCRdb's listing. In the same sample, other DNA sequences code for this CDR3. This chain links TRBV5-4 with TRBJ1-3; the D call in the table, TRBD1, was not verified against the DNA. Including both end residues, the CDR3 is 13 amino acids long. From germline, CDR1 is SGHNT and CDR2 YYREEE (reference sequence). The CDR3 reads CASITNRGKARRS.

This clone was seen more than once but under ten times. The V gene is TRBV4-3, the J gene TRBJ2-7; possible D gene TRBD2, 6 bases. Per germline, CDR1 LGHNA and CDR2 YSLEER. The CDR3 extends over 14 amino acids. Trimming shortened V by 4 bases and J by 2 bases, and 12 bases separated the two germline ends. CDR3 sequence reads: CASSRASGAYEQYF. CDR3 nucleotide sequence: TGCGCCAGCAGCCGCGCCTCGGGGGCCTACGAGCAGTACTTC.

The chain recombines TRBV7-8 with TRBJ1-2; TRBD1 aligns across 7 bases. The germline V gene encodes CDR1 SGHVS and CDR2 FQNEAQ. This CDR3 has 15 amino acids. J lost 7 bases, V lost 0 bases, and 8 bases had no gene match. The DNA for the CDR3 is TGTGCCAGCAGCTTAGCGGGAAGACAGGGAAGTGGCTACACCTTC. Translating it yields CASSLAGRQGSGYTF.

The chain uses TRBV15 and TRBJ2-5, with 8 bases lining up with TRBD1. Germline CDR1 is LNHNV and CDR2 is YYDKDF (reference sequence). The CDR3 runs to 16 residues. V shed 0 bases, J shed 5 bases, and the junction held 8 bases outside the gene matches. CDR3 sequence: CATSRDGTGWGETQYF. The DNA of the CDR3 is TGTGCCACCAGCAGAGACGGGACAGGTTGGGGGGAGACCCAGTACTTC.

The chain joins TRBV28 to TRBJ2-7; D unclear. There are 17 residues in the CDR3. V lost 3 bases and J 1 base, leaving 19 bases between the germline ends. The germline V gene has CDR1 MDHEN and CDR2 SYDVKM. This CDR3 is CASSFERNSFGSYEQYF. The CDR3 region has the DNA TGTGCCAGCAGTTTTGAAAGGAACAGTTTTGGTTCCTACGAGCAGTACTTC. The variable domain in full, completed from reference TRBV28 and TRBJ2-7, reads DVKVTQSSRYLVKRTGEKVFLECVQDMDHENMFWYRQDPGLGLRLIYFSYDVKMKEKGDIPEGYSVSREKKERFSLILESASTNQTSMYLCASSFERNSFGSYEQYFGPGTRLTVT.

CDR3 coding DNA: TGTGCCAGCAGCATAGATGCTCTCTACACCGGGGAGCTGTTTTTT. This sequence encodes CASSIDALYTGELFF. V is TRBV7-3 and J is TRBJ2-2; D gene uncertain. Per germline, CDR1 SGHTA and CDR2 FQGTGA. Deletions cut 5 bases from V and 3 bases from J, with 13 bases between. The length of the CDR3 is 15 residues.

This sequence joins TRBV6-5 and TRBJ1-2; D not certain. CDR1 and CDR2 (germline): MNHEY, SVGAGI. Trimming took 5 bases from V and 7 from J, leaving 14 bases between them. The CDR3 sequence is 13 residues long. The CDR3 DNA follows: TGTGCCAGCAGTCCGCTGGGAGGGTCTGGCTACACCTTC. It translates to CASSPLGGSGYTF.